This T cell receptor (beta chain) was retrieved from a study of PD-1 blockade in classical Hodgkin lymphoma. The study's findings and limits: Patients with an early start, nivolumab under 1 year after ASCT, were excluded.

The table came from immunoSEQ multiplex PCR; TCRdb's copy has only in-frame clones and leaves some out. The table lists around 66,000 clones, 71% of them singletons, with approximately 9% in the top ten. CDR3 length: 15 amino acids. Deletions cut 1 base from V and 4 bases from J, with 8 bases between. Germline CDR1 reads SGHTA; CDR2 reads FQGTGA. This clone was seen more than once but under ten times. The antigen is unknown. All patients experienced relapse after autologous stem cell transplantation, and brentuximab vedotin exposure was variable. This receptor was taken from a human donor with classical Hodgkin lymphoma. This rearrangement joins TRBV7-3 to TRBJ2-6; no reliable D call. Here the sequenced sample was peripheral blood mononuclear cells (PBMCs), taken before the second cycle of nivolumab. Here the CDR3 reads CASSLSVGGANVLTF. CDR3 nucleotide sequence: TGTGCCAGCAGCTTAAGCGTAGGGGGGGCCAACGTCCTGACTTTC.